This entry lists 5 T cell receptor beta chains sequenced from one sample in a study of cytomegalovirus exposure and HLA in healthy donors. Primers included in the PCR were 60 Vbeta and 13 Jbeta primers. Sequencing used immunoSEQ multiplex PCR; TCRdb keeps in-frame clones, though not all of them. The top ten hold under 2% of the sample, which has 150,000 to 200,000 clones, over 75% seen once. The sequenced material came from PBMCs. Source of these receptors: a woman aged 18-30 years in good health and CMV-seronegative.

The genes are TRBV15 and TRBJ1-2; D possibly corresponds to TRBD1 (6 bases). The CDR3 contains 14 residues. Germline V CDR1 and CDR2: LNHNV, YYDKDF (reference sequence). V lost 0 bases and J lost 7, with 12 bases in between. In nucleotides, the CDR3 is TGTGCCACCAGCAGAGATCAGGGGATGGGTGGCTACACCTTC. Its translation is CATSRDQGMGGYTF.

The rearrangement links TRBV6-1 to TRBJ1-5; D gene uncertain. Germline V gene data show CDR1 as MNHNS and CDR2 as SASEGT. The CDR3 consists of 16 residues. With 2 bases removed from V and 2 bases from J, the gap between germline ends came to 13 bases. The CDR3 DNA reads as TGTGCCAGCAGTGAATTGGCAGTCGGAGGCAATCAGCCCCAGCATTTT. Protein: CASSELAVGGNQPQHF.

The chain uses TRBV5-1 and TRBJ2-3, with D perhaps matching TRBD1 (5 bases). Germline V gene data show CDR1 as SGHRS and CDR2 as YFSETQ. The V end lost 7 bases, the J end lost 0 bases, and 9 bases lay between the germline ends. The CDR3 sequence is 13 residues long. For the CDR3, the DNA is TGCGCCAGCCAAAGGGGCAGCACAGATACGCAGTATTTT. It is translated as CASQRGSTDTQYF.

The gene calls are TRBV2 and TRBJ1-4; TRBD1 might be the D (6 bases). Germline CDR1 SNHLY, CDR2 FYNNEI. Between the trimmed V and J ends, which lost 5 bases and 3 bases, there was a span of 13 bases. CDR3 length equals 15 residues. CDR3 nucleotides: TGTGCCAGCAGTAAGTGGACAGTCTCTAATGAAAAACTGTTTTTT. Translated: CASSKWTVSNEKLFF.

The rearrangement links TRBV4-1 to TRBJ1-1; D gene unclear. This CDR3 spans 17 amino acids. Germline V gene sequence: CDR1 MGHRA, CDR2 YSYEKL. The germline V and J ends were trimmed by 0 bases and 1 base, with 15 bases remaining between them. Here the CDR3 reads CASSQEPDFLRNTEAFF. CDR3 DNA sequence: TGCGCCAGCAGCCAAGAGCCCGACTTCTTGCGGAACACTGAAGCTTTCTTT.